This T cell receptor beta chain was sequenced for a study of blood T cell repertoires in COVID-19. Grouping used clinical history reported by participants in a survey and questionnaire. Deletions cut 0 bases from V and 0 bases from J, with 22 bases between. Germline values: CDR1 SGHTS, CDR2 YDEGEE. The CDR3 length is 20 residues. The count of this clone is one. Authors' methods: Amplification of reference gene primers provided the estimated nucleated cell counts. TCRdb's copy holds only in-frame clones and misses some; the assay was immunoSEQ multiplex PCR. The V and J calls and clone size were taken over from that table, and D and trimming were inferred from the DNA. This sample has around 480,000 clones, with roughly 87% found just once.

The V gene is TRBV5-8, the J gene TRBJ1-3, with D perhaps TRBD1 (6 bases). The receptor's source is a woman aged 18-29 years who had recovered from COVID-19. Input material: PBMCs or T cells enriched from blood (not recorded which). CDR3 nucleotides: TGTGCCAGCAGCTTGGTCCAGCTTACAGGGCCTATAAACTCTGGAAACACCATATATTTT. It codes for CASSLVQLTGPINSGNTIYF.